The sequence of this T cell receptor beta chain was determined in a study of immune cell composition in non-small cell lung cancer. Regarding the study as a whole: Lung adenocarcinomas had lower top 10 clone scores and clonality than squamous tumours. It was not proven that tumour-reactive clones equal dominant tumour-associated clones. Clones >0.5% enriched in tumour were rarer in adenocarcinoma (around 35%) than squamous (roughly 75%).

Worth noting for this clone: Its antigen is undetermined.

From germline, CDR1 is DFQATT and CDR2 SNEGSKA (reference sequence). The V and J ends lost 6 bases and 4 bases respectively, with 9 bases between them. CDR3 length: 11 residues. Clones were read by immunoSEQ multiplex PCR, and TCRdb kept only the in-frame ones, dropping some. The repertoire consists of 13,000 or so clones, with roughly 68% occurring once and the leading ten covering about 13%. This TCR derives from a human donor with non-small cell lung cancer. V usage is TRBV20-1 and J usage is TRBJ2-5; D unresolved. Sequences were obtained from lung tumor tissue. This chain's CDR3 is CSADIGETQYF. Here the CDR3 DNA reads TGCAGTGCCGATATCGGAGAGACCCAGTACTTC.